The 14 T cell receptor beta chains reported below all come from one sample, sequenced in a study of blood T cell repertoires in COVID-19. The assay was immunoSEQ multiplex PCR, and TCRdb's table has in-frame clones only and misses some. The data contain some 190,000 clones, 80% to 90% of them seen just once; the ten biggest clones take up more than 2.5%. The source material was peripheral blood. These receptors were obtained from a man in his fifties or sixties with acute or convalescent COVID-19.

CDR3 loop: CSLGGYEQYF. Written as DNA, the CDR3 is TGCAGCCTCGGTGGCTACGAGCAGTACTTC. The genes are TRBV20-1 and TRBJ2-7; D ambiguous. This CDR3 region has 10 residues. The germline V gene encodes CDR1 DFQATT and CDR2 SNEGSKA (reference sequence).

This clone was picked up a small number of times. CDR3 bases: TGTGCCAGTAGTACCCGACTAGCCCCAGAACCAAGCTCCTACAATGAGCAGTTCTTC. Translated, it gives CASSTRLAPEPSSYNEQFF. The chain links TRBV19 to TRBJ2-1, with 7 bases fitting TRBD2. CDR1 and CDR2 from the germline V gene are LNHDA and SQIVND (reference sequence). V lost 4 bases to trimming and J lost 0 bases; unmatched junction nucleotides: 15. CDR3 length equals 19 residues.

With regard to this clone: This sample includes further DNA sequences coding for the same CDR3. V and J are TRBV11-2 and TRBJ2-7, with 9 bases fitting TRBD1. Per the germline V gene, CDR1 is SGHAT and CDR2 is FQNNGV. The CDR3 length is 14 residues. After removal of 3 bases from V and 2 bases from J, the junction contained 2 bases not matched to a gene. The CDR3 is CASSLGQGAYEQYF. The CDR3 DNA follows: TGTGCCAGCAGCTTGGGACAGGGTGCCTACGAGCAGTACTTC. The variable domain in full, with the rest retrieved from reference TRBV11-2 and TRBJ2-7, is EAGVAQSPRYKIIEKRQSVAFWCNPISGHATLYWYQQILGQGPKLLIQFQNNGVVDDSQLPKDRFSAERLKGVDSTLKIQPAKLEDSAVYLCASSLGQGAYEQYFGPGTRLTVT.

V is TRBV19 and J is TRBJ2-2; 8 nucleotides line up with TRBD2. V lost 2 bases, J lost 9 bases, and 2 bases stayed unmatched. This CDR3 has 13 amino acids. CDR1 is LNHDA, CDR2 SQIVND, per germline (reference sequence). CDR3: CASSITGGRELFF. Written as DNA, the CDR3 is TGTGCCAGTAGTATAACGGGAGGGCGGGAGCTGTTTTTT.

This clone was recorded once. The chain has TRBV5-1 and TRBJ1-5; perhaps TRBD1 as D (5 bases). The CDR3 contains 17 residues. V lost 0 bases, J lost 0 bases, and 13 bases lay in between. CDR1 is SGHRS and CDR2 is YFSETQ in the germline V gene. Here the CDR3 DNA reads TGCGCCAGCAGCTTGGCTTTCCGCAGGGTTAGCAATCAGCCCCAGCATTTT. It specifies CASSLAFRRVSNQPQHF. Variable domain in full (rest from reference TRBV5-1 and TRBJ1-5): KAGVTQTPRYLIKTRGQQVTLSCSPISGHRSVSWYQQTPGQGLQFLFEYFSETQRNKGNFPGRFSGRQFSNSRSEMNVSTLELGDSALYLCASSLAFRRVSNQPQHFGDGTRLSIL.

The V and J genes are TRBV5-8 and TRBJ2-7; 7 positions agree with TRBD1. Unmatched junction bases numbered 7, after V lost 4 bases and J lost 3 bases. The length of the CDR3 is 14 residues. CDR1 and CDR2 from the germline V gene are SGHTS and YDEGEE. The CDR3, as DNA: TGTGCCAGCAGCCCAGGGACAGACTACTACGAGCAGTACTTC. This encodes CASSPGTDYYEQYF.

The J gene is TRBJ2-2, the V gene TRBV5-6, with 7 positions matching TRBD1. With V trimmed by 1 base and J by 4 bases, 7 bases remained unmatched. This CDR3 is 16 amino acids long. Per the germline V gene, CDR1 is SGHDT and CDR2 is YYEEEE. The CDR3 loop is CASSLIRGRITGELFF. Here the CDR3 DNA reads TGTGCCAGCAGCTTGATAAGGGGGCGCATCACCGGGGAGCTGTTTTTT.

The V gene is TRBV4-1, the J gene TRBJ1-5; D is unresolved. This CDR3 is 15 amino acids long. Germline CDR1 MGHRA, CDR2 YSYEKL. Trimming pared 0 bases from V and 4 bases from J, leaving 10 bases between. The CDR3 here is CASSQELAKNQPQHF. DNA of the CDR3: TGCGCCAGCAGCCAAGAGTTAGCCAAGAATCAGCCCCAGCATTTT.

The DNA of the CDR3 is TGTGCCAGTTCCGGACTAGCGGGTCCCTACGAGCAGTACTTC. Residues: CASSGLAGPYEQYF. The chain carries TRBV19 and TRBJ2-7, with TRBD2 matching over 11 bases. Germline loops: CDR1 LNHDA, CDR2 SQIVND (reference sequence). With V trimmed by 8 bases and J by 2 bases, 5 bases remained unmatched. The CDR3 has 14 residues.

This clone occurred once. The chain carries TRBV2 and TRBJ2-1; D is perhaps TRBD2 (5 bases). Germline V lookup: CDR1 SNHLY, CDR2 FYNNEI. CDR3 size: 11 residues. V lost 8 bases and J lost 6, with 8 bases in between. The CDR3, as DNA: TGTGCCAGCGGCCGGGGCAATGAGCAGTTCTTC. Protein: CASGRGNEQFF.

The rearrangement links TRBV6-2 or TRBV6-3 to TRBJ2-1; 12 bases are shared with TRBD2. V was pared by 2 bases and J by 10 bases, with 9 bases of the junction left unmatched. CDR1 and CDR2 (germline): MNHEY, SVGEGT. The CDR3 length is 16 residues. The CDR3 DNA is TGTGCCAGCAGTTACCGGACTAGCGGGAACTCGGGCGAGCAGTTCTTC. It specifies CASSYRTSGNSGEQFF.

The V and J genes are TRBV27 and TRBJ2-3; TRBD2 might be the D (5 bases). The germline gives CDR1 MNHEY, CDR2 SMNVEV (reference sequence). Deletions cut 3 bases from V and 3 bases from J, with 13 bases between. This CDR3 is built from 15 residues. The DNA of the CDR3 is TGTGCCAGCAGTTTCGTGAGCGGCGTTACAGATACGCAGTATTTT. Encoded protein: CASSFVSGVTDTQYF.

The chain recombines TRBV7-3 with TRBJ2-2; tentative D call: TRBD2 (7 bases). Trimming pared 4 bases from V and 5 bases from J, leaving 17 bases between. The CDR3 consists of 16 residues. Germline V CDR1 and CDR2: SGHTA, FQGTGA. CDR3 in DNA: TGTGCCAGCAGCTCACCTCAAGAGGGGGGGACCGGGGAGCTGTTTTTT. Translated, it gives CASSSPQEGGTGELFF.

The chain combines TRBV12-1 with TRBJ2-7; TRBD2 is the table's D call, not checked against the DNA. TRBV12-1 is described as a pseudogene. This CDR3 has 13 amino acids. The CDR3: CASRRRELYEQYF. The CDR3 coding sequence is TGTGCCAGCAGACGGAGGGAACTCTACGAGCAGTACTTC.